The 31 T cell receptor beta chains reported below all come from one sample, sequenced in a study of blood T cells in healthy people across ages. Through a sample-barcoded 5' primer and a J-beta primer mix, a second PCR was run for 7 to 11 cycles. TCRdb ran MiXCR on the 5' RACE reads and lists one entry per CDR3 protein. The sample lists roughly 700,000 distinct CDR3 sequences; around half were seen once. Sequencing was carried out using blood. These receptors all come from a woman aged 60-70 years in good health.

This chain joins TRBV3-1 and TRBJ1-5; D is uncertain. CDR1 LGHDT and CDR2 YNNKEL come from the germline V gene (reference sequence). The CDR3 totals 13 residues. Between the trimmed V and J ends, which lost 1 base and 6 bases, there was a span of 7 bases. CDR3 DNA: TGTGCCAGCAGCCAAGCCAGTTCTCAGCCCCAGCATTTT. It translates to CASSQASSQPQHF.

The chain is built from TRBV3-1 and TRBJ1-6, with D tentatively TRBD1 (5 bases). The CDR3 runs to 15 residues. CDR1 is LGHDT, CDR2 YNNKEL, per germline (reference sequence). V was pared by 1 base and J by 9 bases, with 13 bases between. The CDR3 DNA is TGTGCCAGCAGCCAAGCCGGGACTAAGAGTTCACCCCTCCACTTT. Its protein product is CASSQAGTKSSPLHF.

There are a few counts of this clonotype. The rearrangement joins TRBV7-2 to TRBJ1-6, with D possibly matching TRBD1 (6 bases). CDR3 length: 13 amino acids. CDR1 and CDR2 from the germline V gene are SGHTA and FQGNSA. Trimming left V 5 bases short and J 10 bases short, with 12 bases between. The CDR3 protein is CASSLQGESPLHF. Written as DNA, the CDR3 is TGTGCCAGCAGCCTACAGGGTGAATCACCCCTCCACTTT.

The chain carries TRBV6-2 or TRBV6-3 and TRBJ2-2; TRBD2 matches at 12 bases. CDR1 and CDR2 from the germline V gene are MNHEY and SVGEGT. This CDR3 is 15 amino acids long. Losses at the gene ends were 6 bases for V and 6 bases for J; bases not matched to a gene: 5. In DNA form, the CDR3 reads TGTGCCAGCAGACAGACTAGCGGGAGATCCGGGGAGCTGTTTTTT. Protein product: CASRQTSGRSGELFF.

The chain is built from TRBV4-2 and TRBJ2-5, with unresolved D. CDR3 size: 13 residues. Germline V gene sequence: CDR1 LGHNA, CDR2 YNFKEQ. The V end was cut by 1 base, the J end by 0 bases, with 3 bases between. The CDR3 spells CASSQGDQETQYF. CDR3 bases: TGTGCCAGCAGCCAAGGGGACCAAGAGACCCAGTACTTC.

The chain combines TRBV27 with TRBJ2-5; the D gene is possibly TRBD2 (6 bases). The CDR3 totals 14 residues. The V end lost 8 bases, the J end lost 11 bases, and 24 bases lay between the germline ends. Germline CDR1 reads MNHEY; CDR2 reads SMNVEV (reference sequence). The CDR3 loop reads CASLRESGNNEQYF. The DNA of the CDR3 is TGTGCCAGCCTCCGGGAGAGTGGGAACAATGAGCAGTACTTC.

This clonotype was observed once. V and J are TRBV7-3 and TRBJ2-1, with D perhaps given as TRBD1 or TRBD2 (7 bases each). The CDR3 totals 14 residues. Germline V gene data show CDR1 as SGHTA and CDR2 as FQGTGA. Deletions cut 6 bases from V and 9 bases from J, with 18 bases between. The CDR3 sequence is CASSDRDYRGEQFF. DNA of the CDR3: TGTGCCAGCAGTGACAGGGACTATAGGGGTGAGCAGTTCTTC.

The chain combines TRBV6-1 with TRBJ2-5, with a possible D match to TRBD2 (6 bases). Germline-derived CDR1 and CDR2 are MNHNS and SASEGT. The V end was cut by 3 bases, the J end by 0 bases, with 17 bases between. This CDR3 has 17 amino acids. CDR3 sequence reads: CASSELSGLPYQETQYF. The CDR3 coding sequence is TGTGCCAGCAGTGAGCTGTCGGGACTCCCCTACCAAGAGACCCAGTACTTC.

This chain joins TRBV29-1 and TRBJ2-7, with 9 bases fitting TRBD2. Judging by the DNA end, TRBJ2-5 fits better; the J call may be wrong. CDR3 length: 14 residues. CDR1 is SQVTM, CDR2 ANQGSEA, per germline. The DNA of the CDR3 is TGCAGCGTTGTATTAGCGGGGGTCACAGAGACCCAGTACTTC. As protein: CSVVLAGVTETQYF.

The sample holds a few counts of this clonotype. V is TRBV12-3 or TRBV12-4 and J is TRBJ2-5; D uncertain. This CDR3 region has 12 residues. V shed 3 bases and J shed 11 bases, with 13 bases lying between them. The CDR3 DNA sequence: TGTGCCAGCAGTTTTAGGTCTAGTTGGCAGTACTTC. Protein sequence: CASSFRSSWQYF.

The chain employs TRBV15 and TRBJ1-1; TRBD1 agrees at 7 bases. Trimming cost V 5 bases and J 5 bases; bases outside gene matches: 5. CDR3 size: 13 residues. Germline lookup yields CDR1 LNHNV and CDR2 YYDKDF (reference sequence). CDR3 protein: CATSADRATEAFF. CDR3 nucleotides: TGTGCCACCAGCGCTGACAGGGCTACTGAAGCTTTCTTT.

This clonotype was recorded many times. CDR3 sequence: CASSFISDGYTF. DNA for the CDR3: TGTGCCAGCAGCTTTATAAGTGATGGCTACACCTTC. The J gene is TRBJ1-2, the V gene TRBV7-2; unclear D gene. V dropped 3 bases and J dropped 6 bases, with 8 bases sitting between them. The CDR3 extends over 12 amino acids. Germline CDR1 and CDR2: SGHTA and FQGNSA.

The V and J genes are TRBV6-5 and TRBJ2-7; D is possibly TRBD2 (6 bases). CDR3 length: 12 amino acids. The germline CDR1 and CDR2 sequences are MNHEY and SVGAGI. The V end was cut by 7 bases, the J end by 2 bases, with 9 bases between. The CDR3 bases are TGTGCCAGCAAAGCGGGCCCCTACGAGCAGTACTTC. Amino acid sequence: CASKAGPYEQYF.

This clonotype was found a few times. The DNA for the CDR3 is TGTGCCACCCCCCGATTGGCGGGGTGGGACGAGCAGTACTTC. The encoded protein is CATPRLAGWDEQYF. The chain links TRBV21-1 to TRBJ2-7; no check of the table's D call, TRBD1, against the DNA was made. TRBV21-1 is recorded as a pseudogene. The CDR3 has 14 amino acids.

For the CDR3, the DNA is TGTGCCAGCAGCTTAGGGCTAGGAGGGGCGGCAGATACGCAGTATTTT. Translated: CASSLGLGGAADTQYF. This chain links TRBV7-2 with TRBJ2-3, with a tentative D call TRBD2 (6 bases). Germline V lookup: CDR1 SGHTA, CDR2 FQGNSA. The CDR3 extends over 16 amino acids. Trimming left V 1 base short and J 4 bases short, with 15 bases between.

The J gene is TRBJ2-7, the V gene TRBV28; 7 nucleotides align to TRBD2. Germline V gives CDR1 MDHEN, CDR2 SYDVKM. This CDR3 spans 15 amino acids. Germline trimming cut 3 bases from V and 7 bases from J; bases unmatched to any gene: 12. CDR3: CASSLGTILYNEQYF. The CDR3 coding sequence is TGTGCCAGCAGTTTGGGGACTATACTTTACAATGAGCAGTACTTC.

This chain links TRBV19 with TRBJ2-5, with D hard to call. Germline V gene data show CDR1 as LNHDA and CDR2 as SQIVND (reference sequence). Trimming left V 2 bases short and J 1 base short, with 8 bases between. This CDR3 comprises 14 residues. The CDR3 is CASSISSFQETQYF. CDR3 DNA: TGTGCCAGTAGTATAAGCAGTTTCCAAGAGACCCAGTACTTC.

The chain combines TRBV12-3 or TRBV12-4 with TRBJ2-5; 8 positions match TRBD1. V dropped 6 bases and J dropped 5; count of bases not matched to a gene: 14. The CDR3 contains 16 residues. The CDR3 protein is CASSKARGPRGETQYF. CDR3 coding DNA: TGTGCCAGCAGCAAAGCCAGGGGGCCCCGCGGGGAGACCCAGTACTTC.

There are a few counts of this clonotype. This chain links TRBV12-3 or TRBV12-4 with TRBJ1-2; D gene unclear. This CDR3 has 13 residues. Trimming took off 4 bases at V and 3 bases at J, with 9 bases between the two ends. Here the CDR3 reads CASSWKLDYGYTF. DNA of the CDR3: TGTGCCAGCAGTTGGAAGTTGGACTATGGCTACACCTTC.

The V gene is TRBV10-3, the J gene TRBJ2-1; unclear D gene. Looked up from germline, CDR1 is ENHRY and CDR2 is SYGVKD. This CDR3 has 14 residues. Between the trimmed V and J ends, which lost 6 bases and 0 bases, there was a span of 9 bases. The CDR3 nucleotides read TGTGCCATCAGGCCCGGCTCCTCCTACAATGAGCAGTTCTTC. This codes for CAIRPGSSYNEQFF.

A few counts support this clonotype. The rearrangement links TRBV20-1 to TRBJ2-5; 10 bases line up with TRBD1. Germline V gives CDR1 DFQATT, CDR2 SNEGSKA (reference sequence). There are 12 residues in the CDR3. J gave up 6 bases and V 5 bases, and 3 bases lay outside the gene matches. The chain's CDR3 is CSAWDRGQTQYF. The CDR3 nucleotides are TGCAGTGCTTGGGACAGGGGACAGACCCAGTACTTC.

The chain joins TRBV20-1 to TRBJ1-1, with D unresolved. Germline V gene lookup returns CDR1 DFQATT and CDR2 SNEGSKA (reference sequence). This CDR3 region has 13 residues. V lost 3 bases and J 4 bases, leaving 12 bases between the germline ends. The chain's CDR3 is CSARTLDGTEAFF. CDR3 in DNA: TGCAGTGCTAGGACCTTAGATGGCACTGAAGCTTTCTTT.

The chain links TRBV3-1 to TRBJ2-3; D is possibly TRBD2 (6 bases). V was clipped by 1 base and J by 5 bases, with 7 bases between them. Looked up from germline, CDR1 is LGHDT and CDR2 is YNNKEL (reference sequence). The CDR3 length is 13 residues. The CDR3 protein is CASSQGLEDTQYF. The CDR3 region has the DNA TGTGCCAGCAGCCAAGGACTAGAAGATACGCAGTATTTT.

This chain uses TRBV6-1 with TRBJ2-7; D remains ambiguous. Per the germline V gene, CDR1 is MNHNS and CDR2 is SASEGT. CDR3 length: 13 amino acids. Trimming left V 9 bases short and J 4 bases short, with 16 bases between. This CDR3 is CASVLGWSYEQYF. The DNA of the CDR3 is TGTGCCAGTGTCCTGGGATGGTCGTACGAGCAGTACTTC.

The chain uses TRBV27 and TRBJ2-7; TRBD1 agrees at 9 bases. The trim removed 5 bases at V and 6 bases at J, leaving 8 bases unmatched. The germline CDR1 and CDR2 sequences are MNHEY and SMNVEV (reference sequence). CDR3 length: 14 residues. In DNA form, the CDR3 reads TGTGCCAGCAGTCCACGGACAGGGGTCCCCGAGCAGTACTTC. Translating gives CASSPRTGVPEQYF.

This clonotype was observed a handful of times. This sequence joins TRBV7-9 and TRBJ2-7, with 10 bases identical to TRBD2. CDR3 length: 15 residues. V shed 6 bases, J shed 7 bases, and the junction held 12 bases outside the gene matches. Germline CDR1 and CDR2: SEHNR and FQNEAQ (reference sequence). The DNA of the CDR3 is TGTGCCAGCAGGGCTAGCGGGAGCGGCTACAATGAGCAGTACTTC. Translating gives CASRASGSGYNEQYF.

Written as DNA, the CDR3 is TGCAGTGCTAGAGATGAGGTGGGGGGTGAAAAACTGTTTTTT. Translating it yields CSARDEVGGEKLFF. The J gene is TRBJ1-4, the V gene TRBV20-1; D perhaps matches TRBD1 (5 bases). Deletions cut 0 bases from V and 7 bases from J, with 12 bases between. CDR1 is DFQATT and CDR2 is SNEGSKA in the germline V gene (reference sequence). CDR3 length: 14 amino acids.

The chain joins TRBV7-2 to TRBJ2-4; the D gene is possibly TRBD2 (6 bases). TRBJ2-7 matches the DNA end more closely, so the J call is doubtful. The V gene's germline CDR1 is SGHTA and CDR2 FQGNSA. This CDR3 has 13 residues. The CDR3 here is CASRLGGGNEQYV. The DNA for the CDR3 is TGTGCCAGCAGATTAGGAGGCGGGAACGAGCAGTACGTC.

V usage is TRBV29-1 and J usage is TRBJ2-3, with 9 bases identical to TRBD2. The V and J ends lost 6 bases and 5 bases, in that order; junction bases with no gene match: 6. CDR3 length: 13 amino acids. Germline V gene data show CDR1 as SQVTM and CDR2 as ANQGSEA. The CDR3 coding sequence is TGCAGCGTCGTAGCGGGAGCGGGAGATACGCAGTATTTT. Translation: CSVVAGAGDTQYF.

J is TRBJ2-1 and V is TRBV7-2, with D possibly matching TRBD2 (5 bases). CDR3 size: 13 residues. CDR1 and CDR2 (germline): SGHTA, FQGNSA. Deletions cut 5 bases from V and 5 bases from J, with 10 bases between. As DNA, the CDR3 is TGTGCCAGCAGCCTGCCGCGGGACAATGAGCAGTTCTTC. Residues: CASSLPRDNEQFF. Supplemented by reference TRBV7-2 and TRBJ2-1, the full variable domain reads GAGVSQSPSNKVTEKGKDVELRCDPISGHTALYWYRQSLGQGLEFLIYFQGNSAPDKSGLPSDRFSAERTGGSVSTLTIQRTQQEDSAVYLCASSLPRDNEQFFGPGTRLTVL.

This clonotype was picked up a small number of times. The V and J genes are TRBV5-6 and TRBJ2-7; the D call may be TRBD1 or TRBD2 (5 bases each). V dropped 4 bases and J dropped 0 bases, with 11 bases sitting between them. Germline lookup yields CDR1 SGHDT and CDR2 YYEEEE. The CDR3 length is 14 residues. CDR3 loop: CASSAAGSSYEQYF. CDR3 in DNA: TGTGCCAGCAGCGCTGCAGGGAGCTCCTACGAGCAGTACTTC.